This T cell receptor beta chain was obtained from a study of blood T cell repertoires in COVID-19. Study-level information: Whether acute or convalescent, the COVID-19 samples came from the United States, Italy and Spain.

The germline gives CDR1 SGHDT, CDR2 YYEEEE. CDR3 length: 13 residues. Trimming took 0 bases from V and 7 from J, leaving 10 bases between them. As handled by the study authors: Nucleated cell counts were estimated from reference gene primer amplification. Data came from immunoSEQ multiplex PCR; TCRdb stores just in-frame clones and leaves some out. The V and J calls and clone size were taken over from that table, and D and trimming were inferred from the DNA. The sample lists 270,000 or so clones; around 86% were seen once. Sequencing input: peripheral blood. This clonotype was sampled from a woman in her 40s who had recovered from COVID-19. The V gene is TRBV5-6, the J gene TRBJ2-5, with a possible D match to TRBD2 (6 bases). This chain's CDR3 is CASSLGGVWTQYF. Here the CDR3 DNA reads TGTGCCAGCAGCTTGGGCGGGGTTTGGACCCAGTACTTC. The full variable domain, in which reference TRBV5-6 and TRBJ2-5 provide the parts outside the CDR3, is DAGVTQSPTHLIKTRGQQVTLRCSPKSGHDTVSWYQQALGQGPQFIFQYYEEEERQRGNFPDRFSGHQFPNYSSELNVNALLLGDSALYLCASSLGGVWTQYFGPGTRLLVL.